The 20 T cell receptor beta chains presented below share a single source sample, sequenced in a study of OX40 agonist ivuxolimab in advanced cancers. Clones were read by immunoSEQ multiplex PCR, and TCRdb kept only the in-frame ones, dropping some. Found here are 83,000 or so clones, roughly 80% of them singletons; the top ten hold 1.5% to 2%. The sample consisted of CD4+ or CD8+ T cells sorted from blood, taken in a trial of the OX40 agonist ivuxolimab. These receptors were taken from an adult with an advanced solid tumor such as melanoma, head and neck, liver or kidney cancer.

V usage is TRBV10-2 and J usage is TRBJ1-6, with 8 bases aligning to TRBD1. V lost 8 bases to trimming and J lost 6 bases; unmatched junction nucleotides: 6. The CDR3 loop spans 14 amino acids. Germline V gene data show CDR1 as WSHSY and CDR2 as SAAADI. The CDR3 nucleotides are TGCGCCAGCGAAAGAGGACAGGGTAATTCACCCCTCCACTTT. Translation: CASERGQGNSPLHF.

The V gene is TRBV9, the J gene TRBJ2-2; TRBD1 agrees at 11 bases. CDR1 is SGDLS, CDR2 YYNGEE, per germline. V trimming: 0 bases; J trimming: 2 bases; junction bases outside the gene matches: 0. The CDR3 extends over 16 amino acids. In DNA, the CDR3 is TGTGCCAGCAGCGTAGGGACAGGGGGCAACACCGGGGAGCTGTTTTTT. Translation gives CASSVGTGGNTGELFF.

The J gene is TRBJ1-2, the V gene TRBV6-1; the D gene is possibly TRBD1 (6 bases). This CDR3 has 13 residues. Trimming shortened V by 3 bases and J by 7 bases, and 12 bases separated the two germline ends. Germline CDR1 reads MNHNS; CDR2 reads SASEGT. The CDR3 coding sequence is TGTGCCAGCAGTGAGGAGGGGGGCCTTGGCTACACCTTC. It encodes CASSEEGGLGYTF.

The rearrangement uses TRBV18 and TRBJ1-1; D call uncertain. Trimming left V 3 bases short and J 2 bases short, with 13 bases between. The CDR3 has 15 residues. Germline loops: CDR1 KGHSH, CDR2 LQKENI. The CDR3 nucleotides read TGTGCCAGCTCACCGGGTCTTGGGATCAACACTGAAGCTTTCTTT. It yields the protein CASSPGLGINTEAFF.

A few counts support this clone. This sequence joins TRBV7-3 and TRBJ1-3; D is unclear. The CDR3 has 14 residues. Germline loops: CDR1 SGHTA, CDR2 FQGTGA. Trimming left V 2 bases short and J 3 bases short, with 8 bases between. The CDR3 DNA reads as TGTGCCAGCAGCTTACCAGGTTTTGGAAACACCATATATTTT. The encoded protein is CASSLPGFGNTIYF.

This chain joins TRBV29-1 and TRBJ2-5, with 10 positions matching TRBD2. This CDR3 comprises 14 residues. CDR1 is SQVTM, CDR2 ANQGSEA, per germline. The J segment lost 2 bases and the V segment lost 3 bases, leaving 3 bases of the junction unmatched. The CDR3 nucleotides are TGCAGCGTTGATCTAGCGGGGGCACAAGAGACCCAGTACTTC. It specifies CSVDLAGAQETQYF.

This clone was seen only once. The chain links TRBV19 to TRBJ2-5; D is possibly TRBD2 (6 bases). The CDR3 contains 16 residues. V was shortened by 5 bases and J by 5 bases, with 21 bases between the two germline ends. Looked up from germline, CDR1 is LNHDA and CDR2 is SQIVND (reference sequence). CDR3 coding DNA: TGTGCCAGTAGTCTCGGACTGGGTGGAGGGATGGAGACCCAGTACTTC. Amino acids: CASSLGLGGGMETQYF. The entire variable domain, with the rest obtained from reference TRBV19 and TRBJ2-5, is as follows: DGGITQSPKYLFRKEGQNVTLSCEQNLNHDAMYWYRQDPGQGLRLIYYSQIVNDFQKGDIAEGYSVSREKKESFPLTVTSAQKNPTAFYLCASSLGLGGGMETQYFGPGTRLLVL.

This chain links TRBV5-8 with TRBJ1-1, with D possibly matching TRBD1 (5 bases). This CDR3 region has 16 residues. Per the germline V gene, CDR1 is SGHTS and CDR2 is YDEGEE. V was cut by 4 bases and J by 1 base, with 17 bases left in between. Written as DNA, the CDR3 is TGTGCCAGCAGCCCGAGAGGGGCGATCGGGAACACTGAAGCTTTCTTT. Protein product: CASSPRGAIGNTEAFF.

This clone was found a few times. This chain joins TRBV7-2 and TRBJ2-3; D not certain. V was trimmed by 7 bases and J by 1 base, leaving 12 bases between them. The CDR3 loop spans 14 amino acids. Germline assignment: CDR1 SGHTA and CDR2 FQGNSA. The DNA for the CDR3 is TGTGCCAGCATGTCGCGGCCAGGCACAGATACGCAGTATTTT. It codes for CASMSRPGTDTQYF.

The J gene is TRBJ2-7, the V gene TRBV5-1, with D uncertain. Between the trimmed V and J ends, which lost 4 bases and 0 bases, there was a span of 14 bases. The CDR3 covers 15 residues. CDR1 is SGHRS and CDR2 is YFSETQ in the germline V gene. The CDR3 region is CASSPQGLSSYEQYF. For the CDR3, the DNA is TGCGCCAGCAGCCCACAAGGGCTGAGCTCCTACGAGCAGTACTTC.

This clone occurred once. The chain uses TRBV6-6 and TRBJ1-2, with D possibly being TRBD1 (6 bases). The CDR3 has 16 residues. CDR1 and CDR2 (germline): MNHNY, SVGAGI (reference sequence). The V end lost 4 bases, the J end lost 0 bases, and 15 bases lay between the germline ends. The CDR3 sequence: CASSSQGFRANYGYTF. CDR3 DNA sequence: TGTGCCAGCAGTTCACAGGGATTTAGGGCTAACTATGGCTACACCTTC.

This clone turned up a few times. This chain connects TRBV5-1 to TRBJ1-4, with D tentatively TRBD1 (6 bases). The germline V and J ends were trimmed by 0 bases and 8 bases, with 11 bases remaining between them. Germline V gene data show CDR1 as SGHRS and CDR2 as YFSETQ. The CDR3 consists of 14 residues. CDR3 residues: CASSLGRGGEKLFF. The CDR3 DNA is TGCGCCAGCAGCTTGGGCAGGGGAGGCGAAAAACTGTTTTTT.

The rearrangement uses TRBV4-3 and TRBJ2-1, with 12 bases matching TRBD2. This CDR3 is 17 amino acids long. Trimming removed 0 bases from V and 9 bases from J; junction bases left unmatched: 9. Germline V gene lookup returns CDR1 LGHNA and CDR2 YSLEER. For the CDR3, the DNA is TGCGCCAGCAGCCAAGATACAGGACTAGCGGGGTTCAGTGAGCAGTTCTTC. It codes for CASSQDTGLAGFSEQFF.

This clone was seen only a few times. The genes are TRBV30 and TRBJ2-5; 13 nucleotides align to TRBD2. The germline V gene encodes CDR1 GTSNPN and CDR2 SVGIG (reference sequence). After removal of 3 bases from V and 5 bases from J, the junction contained 3 bases not matched to a gene. This CDR3 region has 14 residues. The DNA of the CDR3 is TGTGCCTGGAGGACTAGCGGGGGGTCTGAGACCCAGTACTTC. Translated, it gives CAWRTSGGSETQYF.

The gene calls are TRBV10-3 and TRBJ2-5; D uncertain. The length of the CDR3 is 11 residues. Germline V gene data show CDR1 as ENHRY and CDR2 as SYGVKD. The V end was cut by 6 bases, the J end by 4 bases, with 6 bases between. In nucleotides, the CDR3 is TGTGCCATCAGCGGTGGAGAGACCCAGTACTTC. Its protein product is CAISGGETQYF.

This clone occurred once. The chain combines TRBV7-2 with TRBJ2-3, with 7 bases fitting TRBD1. Germline-derived CDR1 and CDR2 are SGHTA and FQGNSA. Trimming cost V 6 bases and J 2 bases; bases outside gene matches: 5. This CDR3 has 14 residues. The CDR3 loop reads CASRDRSSTDTQYF. DNA for the CDR3: TGTGCCAGCAGGGACAGGAGTTCCACAGATACGCAGTATTTT.

V usage is TRBV13 and J usage is TRBJ2-4; no definite D call. V lost 0 bases and J 1 base, leaving 13 bases between the germline ends. The CDR3 extends over 17 amino acids. Germline assignment: CDR1 PRHDT and CDR2 FYEKMQ (reference sequence). CDR3 region: CASSLGGLRAAKNIQYF. The CDR3 DNA follows: TGTGCCAGCAGCTTAGGGGGCCTACGGGCTGCCAAAAACATTCAGTACTTC.

The gene calls are TRBV2 and TRBJ1-5, with TRBD1 matching 8 bases. Germline V gene sequence: CDR1 SNHLY, CDR2 FYNNEI. V lost 7 bases and J lost 5; bases outside the gene matches: 7. The length of the CDR3 is 14 residues. The CDR3 sequence: CASTGQGWDQPQHF. The CDR3 coding sequence is TGTGCCAGCACCGGACAGGGATGGGATCAGCCCCAGCATTTT. Looking up the rest from reference TRBV2 and TRBJ1-5 gives the full variable domain: EPEVTQTPSHQVTQMGQEVILRCVPISNHLYFYWYRQILGQKVEFLVSFYNNEISEKSEIFDDQFSVERPDGSNFTLKIRSTKLEDSAMYFCASTGQGWDQPQHFGDGTRLSIL.

This clone was recorded only once. The V call is TRBV7-3, the J call TRBJ2-4; 8 nucleotides align to TRBD1. The length of the CDR3 is 16 residues. CDR1 is SGHTA, CDR2 FQGTGA, per germline. V lost 4 bases to trimming and J lost 9 bases; unmatched junction nucleotides: 14. This CDR3 reads CASSSSSTGGVSIQYF. CDR3 in DNA: TGTGCCAGCAGCTCATCATCTACAGGGGGAGTAAGCATTCAGTACTTC.

The V and J genes are TRBV6-1 and TRBJ1-1; no firm D call. CDR3 length equals 13 residues. Per germline, CDR1 MNHNS and CDR2 SASEGT. With 1 base removed from V and 5 bases from J, the gap between germline ends came to 8 bases. CDR3 coding DNA: TGTGCCAGCAGTGAAGGGTTAGGGACTGAAGCTTTCTTT. As protein: CASSEGLGTEAFF.